This is a list of T cell receptor beta chains from one sample in a study of T-cell reconstitution after alpha-beta-depleted transplantation in children. One entry per CDR3 protein, called by TCRdb with MiXCR from the PCR reads. The sample contains approximately 800,000 distinct CDR3 sequences, roughly 15% of which appear only once. This specimen was PBMCs, mostly from graft donor cells, taken 360 days after TCRalphabeta/CD19-depleted stem cell transplant. Every receptor here comes from a male patient between 5 and 17 years old who had a stem cell transplant for acute lymphoblastic leukemia, so the T cells may come from the graft donor. Each CDR3 is given with its conserved first and last residue. D genes are given only for firm matches. Only part of the rows carry a size: once, few, many, or a class if the clone is expanded.

d_call: TRBD1
clone_size: -
v_call: TRBV7-2
j_call: TRBJ2-1
cdr3_nt: TGTGCCAGCAGCCGCCTCTGGGACAGGGGAATCAACAATGAGCAGTTCTTC
cdr3_aa: CASSRLWDRGINNEQFF

d_call: TRBD2
clone_size: -
v_call: TRBV12-3/TRBV12-4
j_call: TRBJ2-5
cdr3_nt: TGTGCCAGCAGTCCGGGACTAGCGGGTAACCAAGAGACCCAGTACTTC
cdr3_aa: CASSPGLAGNQETQYF

d_call: -
clone_size: -
v_call: TRBV7-9
j_call: TRBJ2-2
cdr3_nt: TGTGCCAGCAGACTACTAGCTCCCGCGAACACCGGGGAGCTGTTTTTT
cdr3_aa: CASRLLAPANTGELFF

d_call: -
clone_size: few
v_call: TRBV12-3/TRBV12-4
j_call: TRBJ1-2
cdr3_nt: TGTGCCAGCACCCCGTGGGAGGGGGCTAACTATGGCTACACCTTC
cdr3_aa: CASTPWEGANYGYTF

d_call: -
clone_size: -
v_call: TRBV7-9
j_call: TRBJ1-1
cdr3_nt: TGTGCCAGCAGCTTAGCGAAAGTTGCCCGTCCGAACACTGAAGCTTTCTTT
cdr3_aa: CASSLAKVARPNTEAFF

d_call: TRBD2
clone_size: -
v_call: TRBV20-1
j_call: TRBJ2-1
cdr3_nt: TGCAGTGCTAGAGCACGCGGGAGGTATGACAATGAGCAGTTCTTC
cdr3_aa: CSARARGRYDNEQFF

d_call: -
clone_size: few
v_call: TRBV3-1
j_call: TRBJ2-1
cdr3_nt: TGTGCCAGCAGAGGGGACATCGATGAGCAGTTCTTC
cdr3_aa: CASRGDIDEQFF

d_call: -
clone_size: many
v_call: TRBV5-1
j_call: TRBJ2-1
cdr3_nt: TGCGCCAGCAGCTTCAACTACGGGACCCAAGGTTGGGAGCAGTTCTTC
cdr3_aa: CASSFNYGTQGWEQFF

d_call: TRBD2
clone_size: -
v_call: TRBV9
j_call: TRBJ2-3
cdr3_nt: TGTGCCAGCAGCGCAAGACTAGCGGGAGAGGCAGATACGCAGTATTTT
cdr3_aa: CASSARLAGEADTQYF

d_call: -
clone_size: few
v_call: TRBV6-5
j_call: TRBJ1-1
cdr3_nt: TGTGCCAGCAGTTACGGGGCCATTGGCTCTGAAGCTTTCTTT
cdr3_aa: CASSYGAIGSEAFF

d_call: -
clone_size: few
v_call: TRBV21-1
j_call: TRBJ2-2
cdr3_nt: TGTGCCAGCAGCAAAGGGGGCGGGGCTACGAACACCGGGGAGCTGTTTTTT
cdr3_aa: CASSKGGGATNTGELFF

d_call: TRBD1
clone_size: -
v_call: TRBV20-1
j_call: TRBJ2-2
cdr3_nt: TGCAGTGCAGGGCGGACAGGGGCGCGCACCGGGGAGCTGTTTTTT
cdr3_aa: CSAGRTGARTGELFF

d_call: TRBD2
clone_size: few
v_call: TRBV29-1
j_call: TRBJ2-7
cdr3_nt: TGCAGCGTTGGGGGACTAGCTTCGGAGCAGTACTTC
cdr3_aa: CSVGGLASEQYF

d_call: TRBD2
clone_size: few
v_call: TRBV5-5
j_call: TRBJ2-1
cdr3_nt: TGTGCCAGCAGCAGGCTAGCGGGAGGGCCCGCCAGGGAGCAGTTCTTC
cdr3_aa: CASSRLAGGPAREQFF

d_call: TRBD2
clone_size: -
v_call: TRBV18
j_call: TRBJ2-5
cdr3_nt: TGTGCCAGCTCACCACCGCCTAGCGGACAAGAGACCCAGTACTTC
cdr3_aa: CASSPPPSGQETQYF

d_call: TRBD1
clone_size: -
v_call: TRBV6-1
j_call: TRBJ1-2
cdr3_nt: TGTGCCAGCAGCGAATCCGGACAGGGGAGCTATGGCTACACCTTC
cdr3_aa: CASSESGQGSYGYTF

d_call: -
clone_size: few
v_call: TRBV3-1
j_call: TRBJ2-1
cdr3_nt: TGTGCCAGCAGCCAAGATGAGGCACGCCTGCGTCACGAGCAGTTCTTC
cdr3_aa: CASSQDEARLRHEQFF

d_call: TRBD2
clone_size: -
v_call: TRBV5-1
j_call: TRBJ2-7
cdr3_nt: TGCGCCAGCAGCTACAACGGTCCTCAGGCTAGCGGGAGCCCTCTCTTC
cdr3_aa: CASSYNGPQASGSPLF

d_call: -
clone_size: few
v_call: TRBV10-3
j_call: TRBJ2-1
cdr3_nt: TGTGCCATCAGTGAGCTGGGGGTCGCTCCGACCAATGAGCAGTTCTTC
cdr3_aa: CAISELGVAPTNEQFF

d_call: -
clone_size: -
v_call: TRBV7-9
j_call: TRBJ1-6
cdr3_nt: TGTGCCAGCAGCCCAATGAAATGGAGCAATTCACCCCTCCACTTT
cdr3_aa: CASSPMKWSNSPLHF

d_call: -
clone_size: -
v_call: TRBV30
j_call: TRBJ2-7
cdr3_nt: TGTGCCTGGAGTGTAGGGGGCTCCTACGAGCAGTACTTC
cdr3_aa: CAWSVGGSYEQYF

d_call: TRBD1
clone_size: -
v_call: TRBV5-1
j_call: TRBJ2-1
cdr3_nt: TGCGCCAGCAGCTTCACAGGGGCGGATGGCAATGAGCAGTTCTTC
cdr3_aa: CASSFTGADGNEQFF

d_call: -
clone_size: -
v_call: TRBV5-1
j_call: TRBJ1-2
cdr3_nt: TGCGCCAGCAGCTTGATACCAGACTATGGCTACACCTTC
cdr3_aa: CASSLIPDYGYTF

d_call: -
clone_size: many
v_call: TRBV25-1
j_call: TRBJ2-7
cdr3_nt: TGTGCCAGCAGTGAAGCTAGCGCCAAGCCCTACGAGCAGTACTTC
cdr3_aa: CASSEASAKPYEQYF

d_call: -
clone_size: few
v_call: TRBV6-2/TRBV6-3
j_call: TRBJ2-1
cdr3_nt: TGTGCCAGCAGTTATCTGGGTAACGCTTACAATGAGCAGTTCTTC
cdr3_aa: CASSYLGNAYNEQFF

d_call: -
clone_size: few
v_call: TRBV5-1
j_call: TRBJ1-3
cdr3_nt: TGCGCCAGCAGCTTTATGACGGCAACTGGAAACACCATATATTTT
cdr3_aa: CASSFMTATGNTIYF

d_call: TRBD2
clone_size: few
v_call: TRBV5-1
j_call: TRBJ2-1
cdr3_nt: TGCGCCAGCAGCTTGGGGCGTGACCAGCGGGAGAGAAATGAGCAGTTCTTC
cdr3_aa: CASSLGRDQRERNEQFF

d_call: -
clone_size: few
v_call: TRBV25-1
j_call: TRBJ1-2
cdr3_nt: TGTGCCAGCAGTGACCCCGTTGGGCCTGGCGGCTATGGCTACACCTTC
cdr3_aa: CASSDPVGPGGYGYTF

d_call: -
clone_size: -
v_call: TRBV29-1
j_call: TRBJ1-1
cdr3_nt: TGCAGCGCCAGGGACCTCTTGGGGGACACTGAAGCTTTCTTT
cdr3_aa: CSARDLLGDTEAFF

d_call: -
clone_size: -
v_call: TRBV20-1
j_call: TRBJ2-2
cdr3_nt: TGCAGTGCTAGAGGGAAGAGGGTAAACACCGGGGAGCTGTTTTTT
cdr3_aa: CSARGKRVNTGELFF

d_call: -
clone_size: many
v_call: TRBV5-1
j_call: TRBJ2-7
cdr3_nt: TGCGCCAGCAGCTCGCACGGGGATCCATCCTACGAGCAGTACTTC
cdr3_aa: CASSSHGDPSYEQYF

d_call: -
clone_size: many
v_call: TRBV6-5
j_call: TRBJ1-1
cdr3_nt: TGTGCCAGCAGTTACGCCTATAACACTGAAGCTTTCTTT
cdr3_aa: CASSYAYNTEAFF

d_call: TRBD2
clone_size: -
v_call: TRBV12-3/TRBV12-4
j_call: TRBJ2-7
cdr3_nt: TGTGCCAGCAGTAGCGGGAGGCGCGCCTACGAGCAGTACTTC
cdr3_aa: CASSSGRRAYEQYF

d_call: -
clone_size: few
v_call: TRBV6-5
j_call: TRBJ2-7
cdr3_nt: TGTGCCAGCAGACGGAACCTTTACGAGCAGTACTTC
cdr3_aa: CASRRNLYEQYF

d_call: TRBD2
clone_size: many
v_call: TRBV7-9
j_call: TRBJ2-3
cdr3_nt: TGTGCCAGCAGCCCCACCCGGACTAGCGGGAGCACAGATACGCAGTATTTT
cdr3_aa: CASSPTRTSGSTDTQYF

d_call: -
clone_size: -
v_call: TRBV5-1
j_call: TRBJ2-1
cdr3_nt: TGCGCCAGCGGCCCACACGACTCCTACAATGAGCAGTTCTTC
cdr3_aa: CASGPHDSYNEQFF

d_call: -
clone_size: few
v_call: TRBV5-1
j_call: TRBJ2-3
cdr3_nt: TGCGCCAGCAGCTTGACCTTGCTAGTAGATACGCAGTATTTT
cdr3_aa: CASSLTLLVDTQYF

d_call: TRBD1
clone_size: -
v_call: TRBV11-2
j_call: TRBJ1-3
cdr3_nt: TGTGCCAGCAGCTTAGATGGGGCAGGGGGTCTCTCTGGAAACACCATATATTTT
cdr3_aa: CASSLDGAGGLSGNTIYF

d_call: TRBD1
clone_size: -
v_call: TRBV18
j_call: TRBJ2-6
cdr3_nt: TGTGCCAGCTCACCCCGACAGGGACCTGGGGCCAACGTCCTGACTTTC
cdr3_aa: CASSPRQGPGANVLTF

d_call: TRBD1
clone_size: -
v_call: TRBV19
j_call: TRBJ1-4
cdr3_nt: TGTGCCAGTAGCAGACAGGGCGGGGATGAAAAACTGTTTTTT
cdr3_aa: CASSRQGGDEKLFF

d_call: -
clone_size: many
v_call: TRBV12-3/TRBV12-4
j_call: TRBJ2-7
cdr3_nt: TGTGCCAGCAGTTCGAACGTCTCCTACGAGCAGTACTTC
cdr3_aa: CASSSNVSYEQYF

d_call: -
clone_size: -
v_call: TRBV11-2
j_call: TRBJ2-7
cdr3_nt: TGTGCCAGCAGCTTAACGAACCCGAACTACGAGCAGTACTTC
cdr3_aa: CASSLTNPNYEQYF

d_call: -
clone_size: few
v_call: TRBV12-3/TRBV12-4
j_call: TRBJ2-7
cdr3_nt: TGTGCCAGCCGCAGTGGGGAGCACGAGCAGTACTTC
cdr3_aa: CASRSGEHEQYF

d_call: TRBD1
clone_size: many
v_call: TRBV4-2
j_call: TRBJ2-7
cdr3_nt: TGTGCCAGCAGCCAAGTCCAGACTCTAACCGGGACAGCCCTCTACGAGCAGTACTTC
cdr3_aa: CASSQVQTLTGTALYEQYF

d_call: -
clone_size: many
v_call: TRBV5-6
j_call: TRBJ2-3
cdr3_nt: TGTGCCAGCAGCGCGGACGGGGGCGGGATACCTAGCACAGATACGCAGTATTTT
cdr3_aa: CASSADGGGIPSTDTQYF